Given below is one T cell receptor beta chain in context. Its cognate antigen is unknown. TCRdb re-called the reads with MiXCR, one entry per CDR3 protein. The repertoire has some 100,000 distinct CDR3 sequences, around 30% of them found once; the top ten carry 81%. The sample originates from a study of T cell repertoires in cytomegalovirus infection. About the study: Researchers turned to recently identified HLA-C-restricted CMV epitopes as well as well-studied HLA-B-restricted ones. In public TCR beta signatures, there were indications of both CMV infection and matching HLA type.

Whole-study results and caveats: Dominating the ex vivo response were TCR beta clonotypes that were CMV-specific and HLA-C-restricted.

The germline CDR1 and CDR2 sequences are SNHLY and FYNNEI. This CDR3 has 12 residues. Trimming stripped 3 bases from V and 6 bases from J, with 8 bases between. Source: CD8+ T cells from cultured PBMCs, taken from culture after CMV antigen stimulation. The origin of this receptor is a human donor in good health (CMV status not recorded). Some clones in this sample may be carry-over from other donors' samples. The V call is TRBV2, the J call TRBJ1-2, with D perhaps TRBD1 (5 bases). CDR3 region: CASSDGQNGYTF. CDR3 nucleotides: TGTGCCAGCAGTGACGGACAAAATGGCTACACCTTC.